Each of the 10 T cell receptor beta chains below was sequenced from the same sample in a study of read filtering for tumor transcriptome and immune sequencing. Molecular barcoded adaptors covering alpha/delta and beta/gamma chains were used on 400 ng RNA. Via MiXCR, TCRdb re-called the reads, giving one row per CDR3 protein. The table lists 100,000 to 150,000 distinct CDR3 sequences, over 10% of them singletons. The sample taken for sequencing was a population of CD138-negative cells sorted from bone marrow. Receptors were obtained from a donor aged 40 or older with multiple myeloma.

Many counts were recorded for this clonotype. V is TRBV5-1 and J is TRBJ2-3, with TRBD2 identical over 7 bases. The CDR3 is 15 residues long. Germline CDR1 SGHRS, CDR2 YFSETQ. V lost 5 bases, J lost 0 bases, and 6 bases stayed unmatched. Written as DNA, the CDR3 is TGCGCCAGCAGACCCACGGGACTAAGCACAGATACGCAGTATTTT. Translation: CASRPTGLSTDTQYF.

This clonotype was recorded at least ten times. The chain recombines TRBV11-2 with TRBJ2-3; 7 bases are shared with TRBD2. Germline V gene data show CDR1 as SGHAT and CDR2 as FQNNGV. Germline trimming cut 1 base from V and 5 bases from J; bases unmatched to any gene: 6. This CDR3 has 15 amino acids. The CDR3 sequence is CASSLGGGGGDTQYF. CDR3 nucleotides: TGTGCCAGCAGCTTAGGTGGCGGGGGTGGAGATACGCAGTATTTT.

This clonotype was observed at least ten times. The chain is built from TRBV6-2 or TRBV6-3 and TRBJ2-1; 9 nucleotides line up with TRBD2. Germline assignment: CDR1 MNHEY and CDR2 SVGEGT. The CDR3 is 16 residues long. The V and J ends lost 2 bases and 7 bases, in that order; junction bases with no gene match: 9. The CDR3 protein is CASSYGGRGQRNEQFF. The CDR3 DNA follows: TGTGCCAGCAGTTACGGCGGGAGGGGGCAAAGGAATGAGCAGTTCTTC.

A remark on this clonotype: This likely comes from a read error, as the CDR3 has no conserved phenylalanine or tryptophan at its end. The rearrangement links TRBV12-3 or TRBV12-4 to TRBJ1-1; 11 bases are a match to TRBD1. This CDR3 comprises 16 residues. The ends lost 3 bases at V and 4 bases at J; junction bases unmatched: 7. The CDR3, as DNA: TGTGCCAGCAGTTTGGACAGGGGGCGAAGTCCCACTGAAGCTTTCCTT. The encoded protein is CASSLDRGRSPTEAFL.

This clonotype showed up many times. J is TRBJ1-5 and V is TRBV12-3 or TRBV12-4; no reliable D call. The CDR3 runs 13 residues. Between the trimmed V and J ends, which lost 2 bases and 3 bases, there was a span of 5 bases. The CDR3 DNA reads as TGTGCCAGCAGTTTAAGGGACAATCAGCCCCAGCATTTT. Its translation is CASSLRDNQPQHF.

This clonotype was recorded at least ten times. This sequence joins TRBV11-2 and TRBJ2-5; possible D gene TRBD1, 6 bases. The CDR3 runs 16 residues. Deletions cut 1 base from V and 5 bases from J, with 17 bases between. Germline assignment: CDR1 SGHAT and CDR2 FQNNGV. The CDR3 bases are TGTGCCAGCAGCTTAGCCCTACAGGGTGGGGTGGAGACCCAGTACTTC. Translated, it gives CASSLALQGGVETQYF.

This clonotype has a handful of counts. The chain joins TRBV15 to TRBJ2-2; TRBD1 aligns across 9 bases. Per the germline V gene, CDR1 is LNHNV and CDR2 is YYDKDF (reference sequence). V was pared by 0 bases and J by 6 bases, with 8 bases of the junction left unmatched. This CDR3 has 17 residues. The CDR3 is CATSRDFPGTGSGELFF. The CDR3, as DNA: TGTGCCACCAGCAGAGATTTTCCCGGGACAGGGTCCGGGGAGCTGTTTTTT.

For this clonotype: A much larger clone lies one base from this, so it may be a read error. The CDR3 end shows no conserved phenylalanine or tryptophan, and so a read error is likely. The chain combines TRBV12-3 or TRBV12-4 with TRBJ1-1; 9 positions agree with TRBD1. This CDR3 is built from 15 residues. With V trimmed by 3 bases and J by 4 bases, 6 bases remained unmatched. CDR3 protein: CASSLLTGGFTEAFI. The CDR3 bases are TGTGCCAGCAGTTTGCTCACAGGGGGCTTCACTGAAGCTTTCATT.

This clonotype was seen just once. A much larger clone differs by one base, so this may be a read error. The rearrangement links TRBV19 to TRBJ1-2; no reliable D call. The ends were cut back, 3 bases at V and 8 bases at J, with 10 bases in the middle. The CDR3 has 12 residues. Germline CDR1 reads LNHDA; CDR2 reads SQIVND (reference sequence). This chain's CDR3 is CASSIGDSGYTF. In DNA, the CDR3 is TGTGCCAGTAGTATTGGGGATAGCGGCTACACCTTC.

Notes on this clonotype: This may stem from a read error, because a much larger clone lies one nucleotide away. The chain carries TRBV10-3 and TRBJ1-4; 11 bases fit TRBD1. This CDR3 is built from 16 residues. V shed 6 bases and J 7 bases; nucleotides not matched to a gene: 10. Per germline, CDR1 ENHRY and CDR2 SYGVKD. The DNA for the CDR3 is TGTGCCATCAGAATACGTGGACAGGGGGCGGGTGAAAAACTGTTTTTT. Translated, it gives CAIRIRGQGAGEKLFF.